This entry lists 13 T cell receptor beta chains sequenced from one sample in a study of neurological immune-mediated disorders. Time point given: technical triplicate 2. TCRdb fed the 5' RACE reads into MiXCR, producing one record per CDR3 protein. The table shows approximately 28,000 distinct CDR3 sequences, with 10% to 15% occurring only once. Sequencing input: CD4+ T cells from blood. The receptor set was obtained from a female donor with HTLV-1-associated myelopathy (HAM/TSP).

This clonotype was counted many times. The rearrangement joins TRBV14 to TRBJ2-1; 8 nucleotides align to TRBD1. Looked up from germline, CDR1 is SGHDN and CDR2 is FVKESK. The J segment lost 6 bases and the V segment lost 3 bases, leaving 4 bases of the junction unmatched. The CDR3 consists of 14 residues. As DNA, the CDR3 is TGTGCCAGCAGCCATCTGACAGGGGTCAATGAGCAGTTCTTC. It is translated as CASSHLTGVNEQFF.

This clonotype has ten or more counts. The J gene is TRBJ1-2, the V gene TRBV20-1; D is uncertain. Germline V gene data show CDR1 as DFQATT and CDR2 as SNEGSKA (reference sequence). Trimming shortened V by 3 bases and J by 3 bases, and 5 bases separated the two germline ends. CDR3 length: 11 residues. CDR3 loop: CSARIDYGYTF. For the CDR3, the DNA is TGCAGTGCTAGGATAGACTATGGCTACACCTTC.

This sequence joins TRBV7-3 and TRBJ2-7, with no clear D. CDR1 and CDR2 (germline): SGHTA, FQGTGA. Between the trimmed V and J ends, which lost 6 bases and 6 bases, there was a span of 18 bases. The CDR3 has 14 residues. The CDR3 nucleotides read TGTGCCAGCAGAATTGGGAACGAGGTGAGCGAGCAGTACTTC. Residues: CASRIGNEVSEQYF.

This clonotype was seen just once. An end of the junction does not agree with germline; a read error may underlie this. The J gene is TRBJ2-3, the V gene TRBV2; D unresolved. Germline CDR1 and CDR2: SNHLY and FYNNEI. This CDR3 has 13 amino acids. CDR3 bases: TGTGTCAGCAGCCTCAAGCTAACAGATACGCAGTATTTT. It is translated as CVSSLKLTDTQYF.

This clonotype was seen repeatedly, ten times or more. CDR3 DNA: TGTGCCAGCAGCCAACGGACTAGGAGCTACAATGAGCAGTTCTTC. This gives the protein CASSQRTRSYNEQFF. The rearrangement joins TRBV12-3 or TRBV12-4 to TRBJ2-1; the match to TRBD2 covers 7 bases. The CDR3 runs 15 residues. V shed 6 bases and J 3 bases; nucleotides not matched to a gene: 8.

The V gene is TRBV18, the J gene TRBJ1-4; tentatively, D is TRBD1 (6 bases). The CDR3 is 15 amino acids. V lost 0 bases and J lost 4, with 9 bases in between. CDR1 is KGHSH, CDR2 LQKENI, per germline. The DNA of the CDR3 is TGTGCCAGCTCACCACCGACAGGACTTAATGAAAAACTGTTTTTT. It encodes CASSPPTGLNEKLFF.

This clonotype came up many times. The chain links TRBV12-3 or TRBV12-4 to TRBJ1-4, with D unresolved. The CDR3 has 14 amino acids. V dropped 3 bases and J dropped 11 bases, with 16 bases sitting between them. CDR3 sequence (DNA): TGTGCCAGCAGTTTGGGAGGGCATACCTGGAAACTGTTTTTT. It specifies CASSLGGHTWKLFF.

This clonotype was observed at least ten times. The J gene is TRBJ2-7, the V gene TRBV12-3 or TRBV12-4; TRBD1 agrees at 7 bases. The CDR3 length is 15 residues. The J segment lost 1 base and the V segment lost 5 bases, leaving 8 bases of the junction unmatched. This CDR3 is CASSPRTGSSYEQYF. CDR3 nucleotide sequence: TGTGCCAGCAGTCCACGGACAGGATCTTCCTACGAGCAGTACTTC.

Many counts were recorded for this clonotype. CDR3 region: CASSLETGASNQPQHF. For the CDR3, the DNA is TGTGCCAGCAGCTTAGAAACAGGGGCTAGCAATCAGCCCCAGCATTTT. The V and J genes are TRBV7-9 and TRBJ1-5; TRBD1 matches 7 bases. Germline trimming cut 1 base from V and 0 bases from J; bases unmatched to any gene: 3. This CDR3 has 16 amino acids. CDR1 and CDR2 (germline): SEHNR, FQNEAQ (reference sequence).

This clonotype came up many times. The chain has TRBV20-1 and TRBJ2-3; 14 bases fit TRBD2. Looked up from germline, CDR1 is DFQATT and CDR2 is SNEGSKA (reference sequence). The CDR3 is made up of 15 amino acids. With 7 bases clipped from V and 5 bases from J, the junction kept 8 bases outside the gene matches. In DNA form, the CDR3 reads TGCAGTGGCCGACTAGCGGGGGGGCGGGGAGATACGCAGTATTTT. It is translated as CSGRLAGGRGDTQYF.

This clonotype was counted ten times or more. The chain recombines TRBV20-1 with TRBJ2-2; D remains unclear. The CDR3 is 12 residues long. The germline V gene encodes CDR1 DFQATT and CDR2 SNEGSKA (reference sequence). V was shortened by 4 bases and J by 6 bases, with 9 bases between the two germline ends. The CDR3 DNA is TGCAGTGCTACGAATAGCCCCGGGGAGCTGTTTTTT. It encodes CSATNSPGELFF.

This clonotype appeared many times. V and J are TRBV13 and TRBJ2-1, with D possibly being TRBD1 (6 bases). Between the trimmed V and J ends, which lost 4 bases and 2 bases, there was a span of 9 bases. Germline CDR1 PRHDT, CDR2 FYEKMQ (reference sequence). This CDR3 has 14 residues. CDR3 sequence: CASSSRQAYNEQFF. The CDR3 DNA is TGTGCCAGCAGCTCCCGACAGGCCTACAATGAGCAGTTCTTC.

In its sample, this clonotype was seen many times. This chain uses TRBV7-2 with TRBJ2-7; D gene uncertain. Trimming left V 5 bases short and J 1 base short, with 9 bases between. Germline loops: CDR1 SGHTA, CDR2 FQGNSA. This CDR3 is 13 amino acids long. As DNA, the CDR3 is TGTGCCAGCAGCCCCCCTAGTTCCTACGAGCAGTACTTC. This encodes CASSPPSSYEQYF. The whole variable domain, filled in from reference TRBV7-2 and TRBJ2-7, reads GAGVSQSPSNKVTEKGKDVELRCDPISGHTALYWYRQSLGQGLEFLIYFQGNSAPDKSGLPSDRFSAERTGGSVSTLTIQRTQQEDSAVYLCASSPPSSYEQYFGPGTRLTVT.